This TCR beta chain is drawn from a study of regulatory T cells in long-lasting Graves disease (dated by TCRdb to the early 2020s). About the investigation overall: Persistent Graves' disease was defined as persistently positive TSH receptor autoantibodies together with antithyroid drug treatment for over 5 years. Peripheral blood TCR sequencing and RNA sequencing compared persistent Graves' disease patients with newly diagnosed Graves' disease patients. The study took place in China and was registered as a clinical trial. Persistent Graves' disease patients in the clinical cohort had taken antithyroid drugs for approximately 9.5 years on average. TCR sequencing covered 13 persistent and roughly 20 newly diagnosed Graves' disease patients, some 33 samples in total.

Taken from cysteine to phenylalanine, the CDR3 has 14 residues. Just the 42-base CDR3 DNA is kept, in frame starting at base 1. Sequences LNHDA (CDR1) and SQIVND (CDR2) are obtained from the germline V gene (reference sequence). Trimming accounts for 6 bases at V and 3 bases at J, while the number of junction bases matched to no gene is 6. As concerns this clonotype: Its antigen is unknown. The sample holds no much larger clone one base away, and base qualities are not on file.

Library preparation used multiplex PCR. Instrument used: Illumina HiSeq 4000. iRepertoire HTBI primers and Arm-PCR amplification of CDR3 regions were used to construct TCR beta libraries. Before sequencing, the PCR products underwent gel purification. Turning to the authors' computational methods: Gene usage analysis of CDR3 amino acid clonotypes used the approximately 62 TRBV and about 14 TRBJ segments found across samples. COPE and FqMerger were used to merge filtered high-quality paired reads into contigs. BLAST was used to align contigs to the IMGT TRBV, TRBD and TRBJ reference genes, and CDR3 was defined following IMGT. Any clonotype with a frequency above 0.1% was classified as a highly expanded clone. Shannon entropy was used to measure repertoire diversity, and the Gini coefficient was used to measure V-J evenness. A clonotype found in more than one individual was treated as public. The raw public reads went through TCRdb reprocessing: fastp at Q25, MiXCR clone calling, in-frame beta chains kept. A single entry per CDR3 protein holds the most common genes and DNA from its merged rows. The V and J calls come from TCRdb's annotation, not from the publication. Across this sample there are 300,000 to 500,000 distinct CDR3 sequences, with under 25% seen only once. The ten largest clones add up to less than 25% of the sample.

Broader findings and caveats from the paper: As a limitation, the authors acknowledged that the small sample size may reduce accuracy. A larger number of public clonotypes was shared among persistent patients (about 2,700) than among newly diagnosed patients (approximately 1,000). The study examined only peripheral blood because the primary lesion, thyroid tissue, could not be accessed. Only the TCR beta chain was sequenced and analyzed. Preferential use of TRBV28, TRBJ1-2 and TRBJ2-5 was observed in persistent disease, whereas TRBV20-1 and TRBJ2-1 were favored in newly diagnosed disease. Compared with newly diagnosed patients, persistent Graves' disease patients had lower TCR Shannon entropy and fewer highly expanded clones, which suggests clonal expansion.

Reading the label with the study, this specimen's time point is: persistent/refractory GD, antithyroid drugs over 5 years with positive TRAb. For both TCR sequencing and RNA sequencing, RNA was extracted from PBMCs using TRIzol. The diagnosis of Graves' disease was made according to American Thyroid Association guidelines. The patients came from an endocrinology department in Xi'an, China. From each patient, 7.5 to 10 milliliters of peripheral blood was collected into an EDTA anticoagulant tube. PBMCs were isolated by Ficoll Paque Plus density gradient separation without further T cell sorting. An Agilent 2100 Bioanalyzer and agarose gel were used to assess RNA quality, and a NanoDrop 2000 was used to measure RNA concentration.

The sample was peripheral blood mononuclear cells (PBMCs), taken when the disease was refractory, from a patient treated with antithyroid drugs. The sequence came from a female donor with Graves disease. This sequence uses TRBV19 and TRBJ2-7, with 9 bases matching TRBD2. Here is the DNA: TGTGCCAGTAGGAAGGCAGCGGGAGGCTACGAGCAGTACTTC. This yields the protein CASRKAAGGYEQYF.